These 9 T cell receptor beta chains originate from one sample sequenced in a study of T cell repertoires in cytomegalovirus infection. No antigen has been assigned to these receptors. Each CDR3 protein gets one entry after TCRdb re-called the reads with MiXCR. This sample has 370,000 or so distinct CDR3 sequences, with roughly 34% found just once. The material was cultured PBMCs, obtained from culture after CMV antigen stimulation. These receptors originate from a human donor in good health (CMV status not recorded). Some clones in this sample may be carry-over from other donors' samples.

The chain employs TRBV5-4 and TRBJ2-1, with 8 nucleotides matching TRBD2. Germline CDR1 reads SGHNT; CDR2 reads YYREEE (reference sequence). V lost 3 bases, J lost 3 bases, and 8 bases stayed unmatched. This CDR3 comprises 16 residues. Here the CDR3 reads CASSSSSGSIYNEQFF. The CDR3 DNA reads TGTGCCAGCAGCTCGTCCAGCGGGAGTATCTACAATGAGCAGTTCTTC.

The chain recombines TRBV7-2 with TRBJ2-2; D gene unclear. The CDR3 has 12 amino acids. V lost 2 bases, J lost 6 bases, and 4 bases lay in between. Germline V gene data show CDR1 as SGHTA and CDR2 as FQGNSA. The CDR3 reads CASSLPAGELFF. CDR3 DNA sequence: TGTGCCAGCAGCTTACCCGCCGGGGAGCTGTTTTTT.

The table lists this clonotype with many counts. This rearrangement joins TRBV19 to TRBJ1-2; 8 positions match TRBD1. The CDR3 has 15 residues. The germline gives CDR1 LNHDA, CDR2 SQIVND (reference sequence). V lost 3 bases to trimming and J lost 4 bases; unmatched junction nucleotides: 7. The CDR3 protein is CASSIWRDRTYGYTF. CDR3 in DNA: TGTGCCAGTAGTATTTGGCGGGACAGGACCTATGGCTACACCTTC.

The table lists this clonotype with a few counts. The chain links TRBV11-3 to TRBJ2-2; 9 bases agree with TRBD2. V was clipped by 1 base and J by 0 bases; unmatched bases: 12. The germline CDR1 and CDR2 sequences are SGHNT and YENEEA. This CDR3 has 20 residues. The CDR3 here is CASSLGLRLAATPNTGELFF. The CDR3 region has the DNA TGTGCCAGCAGCTTAGGATTGCGACTAGCGGCTACTCCGAACACCGGGGAGCTGTTTTTT.

The V and J genes are TRBV5-6 and TRBJ2-3, with D tentatively TRBD2 (5 bases). The CDR3 runs 17 residues. CDR1 and CDR2 from the germline V gene are SGHDT and YYEEEE. V lost 4 bases, J lost 2 bases, and 20 bases lay in between. This chain's CDR3 is CASSRGPHGPNTDTQYF. In DNA form, the CDR3 reads TGTGCCAGCAGCAGAGGGCCCCACGGGCCTAACACAGATACGCAGTATTTT.

The V gene is TRBV20-1, the J gene TRBJ1-4, with D possibly TRBD1 on 5 matching bases. The V end lost 5 bases, the J end lost 12 bases, and 19 bases lay between the germline ends. This CDR3 is 13 amino acids long. Per the germline V gene, CDR1 is DFQATT and CDR2 is SNEGSKA (reference sequence). CDR3 bases: TGCAGTGCTGGCCGCGGCCAACCGGGGGAACTGTTTTTT. Translating gives CSAGRGQPGELFF.

There are a few counts of this clonotype. The genes are TRBV7-2 and TRBJ2-6, with 8 bases matching TRBD1. Trimming at V came to 5 bases and at J to 4 bases, leaving 4 bases not matched to a gene. Germline V gene lookup returns CDR1 SGHTA and CDR2 FQGNSA. The CDR3 length is 15 residues. The chain's CDR3 is CASSVTGAGANVLTF. DNA of the CDR3: TGTGCCAGCAGCGTGACAGGGGCAGGGGCCAACGTCCTGACTTTC.

This clonotype was seen once. This rearrangement joins TRBV5-1 to TRBJ2-7, with D tentatively TRBD1 or TRBD2 (5 bases each). The CDR3 is made up of 14 amino acids. Germline CDR1 SGHRS, CDR2 YFSETQ. Trimming took off 0 bases at V and 1 base at J, with 8 bases between the two ends. CDR3 in DNA: TGCGCCAGCAGCTTGGGGGACGGATCCTACGAGCAGTACGTC. Protein sequence: CASSLGDGSYEQYV.

This clonotype was recorded a few times. This chain uses TRBV10-3 with TRBJ1-3; no firm D call. The CDR3 length is 14 residues. V lost 2 bases and J lost 2, with 7 bases in between. Germline CDR1 and CDR2: ENHRY and SYGVKD. The CDR3 spells CAISEAGTGNTIYF. The CDR3 nucleotides are TGTGCCATCAGTGAGGCGGGGACTGGAAACACCATATATTTT.